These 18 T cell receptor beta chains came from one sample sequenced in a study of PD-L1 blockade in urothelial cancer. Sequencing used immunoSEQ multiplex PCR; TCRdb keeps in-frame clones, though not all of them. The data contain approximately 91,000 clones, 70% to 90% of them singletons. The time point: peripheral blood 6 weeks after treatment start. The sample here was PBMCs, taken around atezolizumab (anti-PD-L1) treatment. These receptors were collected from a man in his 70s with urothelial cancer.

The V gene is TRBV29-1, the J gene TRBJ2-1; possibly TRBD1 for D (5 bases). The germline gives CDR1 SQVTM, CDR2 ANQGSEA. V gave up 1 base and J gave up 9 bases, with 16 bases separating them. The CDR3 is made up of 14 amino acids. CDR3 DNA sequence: TGCAGCGTTGAAGTCGATAAAGTTCAGGGTGAGCAGTTCTTC. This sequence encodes CSVEVDKVQGEQFF.

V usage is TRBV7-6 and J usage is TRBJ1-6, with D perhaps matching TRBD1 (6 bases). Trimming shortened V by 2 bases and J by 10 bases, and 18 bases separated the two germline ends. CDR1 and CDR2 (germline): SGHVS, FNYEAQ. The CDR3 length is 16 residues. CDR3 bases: TGTGCCAGCAGCTTAAATGGCGGGGGCTCGGAGTCACCCCTCCACTTT. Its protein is CASSLNGGGSESPLHF.

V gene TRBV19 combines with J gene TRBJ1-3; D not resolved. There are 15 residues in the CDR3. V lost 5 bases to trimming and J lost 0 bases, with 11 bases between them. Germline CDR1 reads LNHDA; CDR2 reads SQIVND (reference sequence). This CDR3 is CASSYEASSGNTIYF. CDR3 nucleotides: TGTGCCAGTAGTTACGAAGCGAGCTCTGGAAACACCATATATTTT.

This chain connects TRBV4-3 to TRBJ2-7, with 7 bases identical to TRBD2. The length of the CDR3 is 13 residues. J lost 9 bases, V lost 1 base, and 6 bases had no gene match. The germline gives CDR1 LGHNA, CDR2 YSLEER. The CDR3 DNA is TGCGCCAGCAGCCAAGGCGAGGGGAGGGGGCAGTACTTC. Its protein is CASSQGEGRGQYF.

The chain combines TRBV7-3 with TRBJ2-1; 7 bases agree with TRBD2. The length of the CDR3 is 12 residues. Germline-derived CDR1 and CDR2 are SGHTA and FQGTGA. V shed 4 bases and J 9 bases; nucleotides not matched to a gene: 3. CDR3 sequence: CASSSPGGEQFF. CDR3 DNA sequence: TGTGCCAGCAGCTCCCCGGGGGGTGAGCAGTTCTTC.

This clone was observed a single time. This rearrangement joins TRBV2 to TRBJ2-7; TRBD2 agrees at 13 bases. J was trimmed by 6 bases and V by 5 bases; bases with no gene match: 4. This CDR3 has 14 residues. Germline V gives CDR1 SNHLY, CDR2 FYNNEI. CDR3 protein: CASSWTSGSPEQYF. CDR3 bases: TGTGCCAGCAGTTGGACTAGCGGGAGCCCCGAGCAGTACTTC.

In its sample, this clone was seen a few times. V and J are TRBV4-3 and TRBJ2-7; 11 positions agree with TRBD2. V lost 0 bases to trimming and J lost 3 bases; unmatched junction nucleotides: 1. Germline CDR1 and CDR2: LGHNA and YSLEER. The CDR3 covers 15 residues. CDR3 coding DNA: TGCGCCAGCAGCCAAGAAGGGACTAGCGGCTACGAGCAGTACTTC. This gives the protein CASSQEGTSGYEQYF.

Here the CDR3 reads CATRTGLDYGYTF. DNA for the CDR3: TGTGCCACCAGGACAGGGTTGGACTATGGCTACACCTTC. V gene TRBV19 combines with J gene TRBJ1-2, with 8 bases aligning to TRBD1. After removal of 10 bases from V and 3 bases from J, the junction contained 7 bases not matched to a gene. The CDR3 contains 13 residues. The germline V gene encodes CDR1 LNHDA and CDR2 SQIVND (reference sequence).

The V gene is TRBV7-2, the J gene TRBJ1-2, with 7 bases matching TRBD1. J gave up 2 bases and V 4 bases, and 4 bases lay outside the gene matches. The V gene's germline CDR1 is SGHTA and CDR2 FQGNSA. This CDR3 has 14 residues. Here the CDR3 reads CASSSSTGNYGYTF. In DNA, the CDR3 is TGTGCCAGCAGCTCCTCGACAGGGAACTATGGCTACACCTTC.

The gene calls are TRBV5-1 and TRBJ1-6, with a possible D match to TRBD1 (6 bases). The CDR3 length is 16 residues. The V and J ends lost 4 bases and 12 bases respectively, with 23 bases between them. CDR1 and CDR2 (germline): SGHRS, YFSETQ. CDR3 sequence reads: CASSGQQGPTPEPLHF. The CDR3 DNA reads TGCGCCAGCAGCGGGCAACAGGGCCCAACCCCGGAACCCCTCCACTTT.

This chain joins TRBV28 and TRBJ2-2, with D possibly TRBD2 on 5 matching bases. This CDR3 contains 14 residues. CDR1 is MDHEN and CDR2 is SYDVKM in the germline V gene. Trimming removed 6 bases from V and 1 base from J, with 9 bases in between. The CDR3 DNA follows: TGTGCCAGCAGCTCTCGGGGGAACACCGGGGAGCTGTTTTTT. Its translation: CASSSRGNTGELFF.

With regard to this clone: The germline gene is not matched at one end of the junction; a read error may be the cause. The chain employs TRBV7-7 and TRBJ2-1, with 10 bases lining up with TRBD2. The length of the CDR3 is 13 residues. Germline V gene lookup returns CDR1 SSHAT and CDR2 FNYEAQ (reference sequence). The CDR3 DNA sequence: TGTGCTAGCAGTCTAGCGGGAGAAAATGAGCAGTTCTTC. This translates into CASSLAGENEQFF. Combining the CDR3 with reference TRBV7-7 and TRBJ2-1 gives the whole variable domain GAGVSQSPRYKVTKRGQDVTLRCDPISSHATLYWYQQALGQGPEFLTYFNYEAQPDKSGLPSDRFSAERPEGSISTLTIQRTEQRDSAMYRCASSLAGENEQFFGPGTRLTVL.

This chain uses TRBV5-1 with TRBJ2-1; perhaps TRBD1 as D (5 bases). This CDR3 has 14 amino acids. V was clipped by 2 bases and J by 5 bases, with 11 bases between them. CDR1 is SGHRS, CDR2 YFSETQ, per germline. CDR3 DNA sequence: TGCGCCAGCAGCTTTGGGGCAGTGGACAATGAGCAGTTCTTC. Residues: CASSFGAVDNEQFF.

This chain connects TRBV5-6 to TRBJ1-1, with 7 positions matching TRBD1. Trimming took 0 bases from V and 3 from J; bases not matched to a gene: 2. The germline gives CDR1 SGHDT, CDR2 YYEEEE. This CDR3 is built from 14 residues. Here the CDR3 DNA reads TGTGCCAGCAGCTTGGCAGGGGGAGACACTGAAGCTTTCTTT. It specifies CASSLAGGDTEAFF.

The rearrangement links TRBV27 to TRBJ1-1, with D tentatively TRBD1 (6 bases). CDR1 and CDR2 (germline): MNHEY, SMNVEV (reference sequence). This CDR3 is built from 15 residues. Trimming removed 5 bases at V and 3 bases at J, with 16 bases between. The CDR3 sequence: CASSPTTGSDTEAFF. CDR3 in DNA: TGTGCCAGCAGTCCAACCACAGGGAGCGACACTGAAGCTTTCTTT.

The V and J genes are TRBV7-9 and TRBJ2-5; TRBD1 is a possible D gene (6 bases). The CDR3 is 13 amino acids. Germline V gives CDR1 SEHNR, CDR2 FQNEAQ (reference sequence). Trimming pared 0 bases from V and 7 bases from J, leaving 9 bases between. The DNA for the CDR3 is TGTGCCAGCAGCTTAGCAGGGGGTGGGACCCAGTACTTC. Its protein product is CASSLAGGGTQYF.

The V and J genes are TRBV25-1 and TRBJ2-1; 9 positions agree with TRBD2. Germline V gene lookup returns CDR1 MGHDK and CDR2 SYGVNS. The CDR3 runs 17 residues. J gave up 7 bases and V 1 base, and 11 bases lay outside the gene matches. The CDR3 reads CASSESGSGGFQNEQFF. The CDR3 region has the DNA TGTGCCAGCAGTGAATCGGGAAGCGGGGGGTTTCAAAATGAGCAGTTCTTC.

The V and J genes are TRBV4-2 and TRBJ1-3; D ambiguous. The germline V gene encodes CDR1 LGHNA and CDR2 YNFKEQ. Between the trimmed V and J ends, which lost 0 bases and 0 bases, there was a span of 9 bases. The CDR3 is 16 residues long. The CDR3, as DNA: TGTGCCAGCAGCCAAGATGGGCCCACCTCTGGAAACACCATATATTTT. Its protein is CASSQDGPTSGNTIYF.